A selection of T cell receptor beta chains follows, all from one sample in a study of T cells in Graves' hyperthyroidism and ophthalmopathy. TCRdb re-called the multiplex PCR reads through MiXCR, storing one row per CDR3 protein. The sample lists roughly 500,000 distinct CDR3 sequences, approximately 23% seen once, with approximately 49% in the top ten. Sequenced material: blood. The receptors shown here come from a woman in her seventies with Graves' ophthalmopathy. Both conserved end residues are part of each CDR3. A D gene is named only where the DNA matches it firmly. Clone size is given for some rows only: seen once, a few or many times, or a class if the clone is expanded.

V gene: TRBV2
clone size: few
D gene: NA
J gene: TRBJ2-2
CDR3 length: 15
CDR3 protein: CASSVGGVGTGELFF
CDR3 DNA: TGTGCCAGCAGTGTGGGGGGAGTGGGAACCGGGGAGCTGTTTTTT

V gene: TRBV29-1
clone size: NA
D gene: NA
J gene: TRBJ1-6
CDR3 length: 15
CDR3 protein: CSVALEGGRNSPLHF
CDR3 DNA: TGCAGCGTCGCATTGGAAGGGGGGAGGAATTCACCCCTCCACTTT

V gene: TRBV20-1
clone size: few
D gene: TRBD1
J gene: TRBJ1-5
CDR3 length: 12
CDR3 protein: CSARTGDQPQHF
CDR3 DNA: TGCAGTGCTCGCACAGGGGATCAGCCCCAGCATTTT

V gene: TRBV19
clone size: NA
D gene: TRBD1
J gene: TRBJ1-6
CDR3 length: 15
CDR3 protein: CASRGQTSYNSPLHF
CDR3 DNA: TGTGCCAGTAGGGGACAGACTTCCTATAATTCACCCCTCCACTTT

V gene: TRBV6-1
clone size: NA
D gene: NA
J gene: TRBJ1-4
CDR3 length: 16
CDR3 protein: CASSSLPGATNEKLFF
CDR3 DNA: TGTGCCAGCAGTTCCCTACCGGGAGCAACTAATGAAAAACTGTTTTTT

V gene: TRBV13
clone size: NA
D gene: NA
J gene: TRBJ2-5
CDR3 length: 14
CDR3 protein: CASSPGEFRKTQYF
CDR3 DNA: TGTGCCAGCTCACCGGGGGAGTTTAGAAAGACCCAGTACTTC

V gene: TRBV20-1
clone size: many
D gene: TRBD1
J gene: TRBJ1-1
CDR3 length: 14
CDR3 protein: CSAKDGTVNTEAFF
CDR3 DNA: TGCAGTGCCAAGGACGGGACAGTGAACACTGAAGCTTTCTTT

V gene: TRBV5-6
clone size: NA
D gene: TRBD1
J gene: TRBJ2-2
CDR3 length: 14
CDR3 protein: CASSPDLGQGFLFF
CDR3 DNA: TGTGCCAGCAGCCCGGACTTAGGACAGGGGTTCCTGTTTTTT

V gene: TRBV3-1
clone size: few
D gene: NA
J gene: TRBJ2-2
CDR3 length: 16
CDR3 protein: CASSQSLDIYTGELFF
CDR3 DNA: TGTGCCAGCAGCCAAAGCTTAGACATATACACCGGGGAGCTGTTTTTT

V gene: TRBV7-2
clone size: many
D gene: TRBD1
J gene: TRBJ1-2
CDR3 length: 14
CDR3 protein: CASSLVGGDYGYTF
CDR3 DNA: TGTGCCAGCAGCTTAGTAGGGGGCGACTATGGCTACACCTTC

V gene: TRBV7-2
clone size: many
D gene: TRBD1
J gene: TRBJ2-1
CDR3 length: 15
CDR3 protein: CASSVPGTDNNEQFF
CDR3 DNA: TGTGCCAGCAGCGTCCCCGGGACAGATAACAATGAGCAGTTCTTC

V gene: TRBV11-2
clone size: NA
D gene: NA
J gene: TRBJ1-6
CDR3 length: 15
CDR3 protein: CASSLEGTTNSPLHF
CDR3 DNA: TGTGCCAGCAGCTTAGAAGGGACCACTAATTCACCCCTCCACTTT

V gene: TRBV3-1
clone size: NA
D gene: NA
J gene: TRBJ2-5
CDR3 length: 13
CDR3 protein: CASSQVEGETQYF
CDR3 DNA: TGTGCCAGCAGCCAAGTTGAGGGGGAGACCCAGTACTTC

V gene: TRBV11-1
clone size: NA
D gene: TRBD2
J gene: TRBJ2-3
CDR3 length: 16
CDR3 protein: CASSIRLAGGWDTQYF
CDR3 DNA: TGTGCCAGCAGCATCCGACTAGCGGGAGGTTGGGATACGCAGTATTTT

V gene: TRBV3-1
clone size: NA
D gene: NA
J gene: TRBJ2-7
CDR3 length: 14
CDR3 protein: CASSQADWTYEQYF
CDR3 DNA: TGTGCCAGCAGCCAAGCCGACTGGACCTACGAGCAGTACTTC

V gene: TRBV5-8
clone size: many
D gene: NA
J gene: TRBJ2-3
CDR3 length: 15
CDR3 protein: CASSSDPGRTETQYF
CDR3 DNA: TGTGCCAGCAGCTCGGACCCCGGGAGGACAGAGACGCAGTATTTT

V gene: TRBV6-2/TRBV6-3
clone size: NA
D gene: TRBD2
J gene: TRBJ2-1
CDR3 length: 17
CDR3 protein: CATIEKGLAGVYNEQFF
CDR3 DNA: TGTGCCACCATCGAAAAGGGACTAGCGGGAGTCTACAATGAGCAGTTCTTC

V gene: TRBV7-9
clone size: many
D gene: NA
J gene: TRBJ1-2
CDR3 length: 13
CDR3 protein: CASSLAASYGYTF
CDR3 DNA: TGTGCCAGCAGCTTAGCGGCATCATATGGCTACACCTTC

V gene: TRBV12-3/TRBV12-4
clone size: NA
D gene: TRBD2
J gene: TRBJ2-6
CDR3 length: 17
CDR3 protein: CASSLRAGGSGANVLTF
CDR3 DNA: TGTGCCAGCAGTTTAAGGGCGGGGGGCTCTGGGGCCAACGTCCTGACTTTC

V gene: TRBV7-2
clone size: NA
D gene: NA
J gene: TRBJ1-4
CDR3 length: 14
CDR3 protein: CASSFGFYNEKLFF
CDR3 DNA: TGTGCCAGCAGCTTCGGGTTTTATAATGAAAAACTGTTTTTT

V gene: TRBV6-1
clone size: few
D gene: NA
J gene: TRBJ1-1
CDR3 length: 15
CDR3 protein: CASMRGGRWNTEAFF
CDR3 DNA: TGTGCCAGCATGAGGGGGGGCAGGTGGAACACTGAAGCTTTCTTT

V gene: TRBV20-1
clone size: few
D gene: NA
J gene: TRBJ1-2
CDR3 length: 12
CDR3 protein: CSARTANYGYTF
CDR3 DNA: TGCAGTGCGAGAACAGCGAACTATGGCTACACCTTC

V gene: TRBV2
clone size: NA
D gene: NA
J gene: TRBJ1-1
CDR3 length: 16
CDR3 protein: CASSEALRTVNTEAFF
CDR3 DNA: TGTGCCAGCAGTGAAGCGCTTAGGACAGTTAACACTGAAGCTTTCTTT

V gene: TRBV7-2
clone size: NA
D gene: TRBD1
J gene: TRBJ2-7
CDR3 length: 14
CDR3 protein: CASSSRRQGHEQYF
CDR3 DNA: TGTGCCAGCAGCTCCCGAAGACAGGGCCACGAGCAGTACTTC

V gene: TRBV5-4
clone size: NA
D gene: NA
J gene: TRBJ1-4
CDR3 length: 13
CDR3 protein: CASSQGTDEKLFF
CDR3 DNA: TGTGCCAGCAGCCAGGGGACGGACGAAAAACTGTTTTTT

V gene: TRBV11-2
clone size: many
D gene: NA
J gene: TRBJ2-5
CDR3 length: 14
CDR3 protein: CASTNSGRQETQYF
CDR3 DNA: TGTGCCAGCACCAATTCGGGGAGGCAAGAGACCCAGTACTTC

V gene: TRBV20-1
clone size: few
D gene: TRBD2
J gene: TRBJ2-2
CDR3 length: 15
CDR3 protein: CSANLAGGGTGELFF
CDR3 DNA: TGCAGTGCCAACTTAGCGGGAGGGGGCACCGGGGAGCTGTTTTTT